This T cell receptor beta chain was recorded in a study of shared clonotypes between healthy human individuals. This CDR3 has 13 residues. The germline gives CDR1 LNHDA, CDR2 SQIVND (reference sequence). V dropped 2 bases and J dropped 4 bases, with 7 bases sitting between them. About this clone: Its matching antigen is unknown.

General study points: Sampling covered nothing but blood. Tissue TCR repertoires likely differ from those found in blood.

Produced via immunoSEQ multiplex PCR; TCRdb's table is partial and in-frame only. The sample yields 1,100,000 or so clones, more than 75% seen once. This clonotype was obtained from a man younger than 35 in good health. Some clones in this sample may be carry-over from other donors' samples. Material: memory CD4+ T cells from PBMCs. The subset denotes: CD45RA-negative fraction. The rearrangement uses TRBV19 and TRBJ2-3, with unresolved D. The CDR3 is CASSIQAPDTQYF. The CDR3 DNA sequence: TGTGCCAGTAGTATACAGGCTCCAGATACGCAGTATTTT.